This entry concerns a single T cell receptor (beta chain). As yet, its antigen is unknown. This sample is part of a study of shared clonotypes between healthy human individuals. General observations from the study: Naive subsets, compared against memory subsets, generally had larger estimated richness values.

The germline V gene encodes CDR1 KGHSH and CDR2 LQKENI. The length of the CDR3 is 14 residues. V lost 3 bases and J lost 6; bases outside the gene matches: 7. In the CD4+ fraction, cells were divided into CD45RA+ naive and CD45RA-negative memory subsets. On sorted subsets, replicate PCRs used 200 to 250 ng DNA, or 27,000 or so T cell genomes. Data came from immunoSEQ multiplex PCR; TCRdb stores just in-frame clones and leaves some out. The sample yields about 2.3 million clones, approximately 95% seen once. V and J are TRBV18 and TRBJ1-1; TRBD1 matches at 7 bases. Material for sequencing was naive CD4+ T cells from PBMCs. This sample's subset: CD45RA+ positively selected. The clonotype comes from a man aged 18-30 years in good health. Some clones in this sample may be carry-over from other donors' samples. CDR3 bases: TGTGCCAGCTCACCCCAGACAGGGAATTCTGAAGCTTTCTTT. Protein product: CASSPQTGNSEAFF.